The clone carrying this TCR beta chain has just a few counts. Its antigen is unidentified. These data originate in a study of T cells after yellow fever vaccination. About the research overall: Those fractions that held only low numbers of cells were prepared using the SMART-Seq v4 Ultra Low Input RNA kit.

5'RACE template switching produced TCR cDNA carrying a universal primer site and UMIs. TCRdb called the 5' RACE reads again in MiXCR, with one record for every CDR3 protein. In the table there are some 220,000 distinct CDR3 sequences, approximately 3.2% of which are singletons. CDR1 KGHDR and CDR2 SFDVKD come from the germline V gene. Trimming took 2 bases from V and 6 from J, leaving 6 bases between them. This CDR3 region has 12 residues. Study-level findings and limits: In post-booster samples, most primary-vaccination clones reappeared (just under 98% CD4, nearly 90% CD8). Within FACS-sorted repertoires, abundant clonotypes contaminating from the bulk population could be present.

The material sequenced was CD4+ T cells sorted from PBMCs, taken 10 days after the yellow fever booster vaccination. This TCR came from a young man who received the YFV17D yellow fever vaccine. V gene TRBV24-1 combines with J gene TRBJ1-2, with a weak D call TRBD1 (6 bases). The CDR3 nucleotides are TGTGCCACCAGTGATTCAGGGGATGGCTACACCTTC. It codes for CATSDSGDGYTF.